A selection of T cell receptor beta chains follows, all from one sample in a study of technical replicates of blood from a handful of donors. Produced via immunoSEQ multiplex PCR; TCRdb's table is partial and in-frame only. This sample has 55,000 to 75,000 clones, with over 85% found just once. Sequencing input: PBMCs. Source of these receptors: a human donor in good health. Some clones in this sample may be carry-over from other donors' samples. Both conserved end residues are trimmed from each CDR3. Each record gives: CDR3 length, V gene, J gene, CDR3 protein.

14	TRBV4-3	TRBJ2-1	ASSQELAGDNNEQF
13	TRBV27	TRBJ2-7	ASSPRGGGSHEQY
12	TRBV4-3	TRBJ1-2	ASSQAYGSRGYT
13	TRBV12-5	TRBJ1-3	ASGLEPVSGNTIY
11	TRBV5-1	TRBJ1-2	ASSLDRGGGYT
11	TRBV4-1	TRBJ1-3	ASRPTGWNTIY
12	TRBV19	TRBJ2-2	ASDGSGNTGELF
12	TRBV6-5	TRBJ2-5	ASSTTGYEETQY
15	TRBV7-8	TRBJ1-1	ASSLKSQGWVDTEAF
13	TRBV4-3	TRBJ1-3	ASSQDRDSGNTIY
11	TRBV19	TRBJ2-3	ASRDAGGDTQY
13	TRBV5-1	TRBJ2-1	ASSLGLAGAREQF
11	TRBV6-4	TRBJ2-7	ASSDSTSGKQY
13	TRBV6-5	TRBJ1-5	ASSWTGDSNQPQH
12	TRBV7-8	TRBJ2-7	ASSSDRVDYEQY
12	TRBV27	TRBJ1-4	ASSYQGSGEKLF
15	TRBV7-8	TRBJ1-3	ASRGAWRESAGNTIY
11	TRBV2	TRBJ1-4	ASSRGTNEKLF
12	TRBV5-8	TRBJ2-5	ASSLVPDQETQY
13	TRBV10-3	TRBJ1-2	AISEPGGKYGGYT